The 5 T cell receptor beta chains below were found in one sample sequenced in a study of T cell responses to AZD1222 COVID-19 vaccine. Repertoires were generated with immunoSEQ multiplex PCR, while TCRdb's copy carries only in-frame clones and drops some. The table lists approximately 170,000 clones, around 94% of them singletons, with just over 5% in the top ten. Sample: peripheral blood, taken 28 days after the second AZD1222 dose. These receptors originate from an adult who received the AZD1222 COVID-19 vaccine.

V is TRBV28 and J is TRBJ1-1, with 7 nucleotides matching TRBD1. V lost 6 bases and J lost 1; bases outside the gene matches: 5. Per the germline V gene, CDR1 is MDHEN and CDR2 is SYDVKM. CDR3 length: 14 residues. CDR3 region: CASRTYRGNTEAFF. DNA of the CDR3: TGTGCCAGCAGGACTTACAGGGGGAACACTGAAGCTTTCTTT.

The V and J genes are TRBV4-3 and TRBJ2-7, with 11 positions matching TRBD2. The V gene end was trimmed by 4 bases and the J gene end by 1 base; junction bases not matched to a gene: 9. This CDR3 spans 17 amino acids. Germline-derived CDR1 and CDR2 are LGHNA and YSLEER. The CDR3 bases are TGCGCCAGCAGCCTCTACACCGGGACTAGCGGTTCCTACGAGCAGTACTTC. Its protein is CASSLYTGTSGSYEQYF.

The CDR3 bases are TGTGCCAGCAGCCAGATTCTAGCGAATTCCTACGAGCAGTACTTC. It codes for CASSQILANSYEQYF. This chain links TRBV3-1 (or the pseudogene TRBV3-2) with TRBJ2-7; a weak D match, TRBD2 (6 bases). The germline V gene has CDR1 LGHDT and CDR2 YNNKEL (reference sequence). The germline V and J ends were trimmed by 3 bases and 1 base, with 13 bases remaining between them. The CDR3 is 15 residues long.

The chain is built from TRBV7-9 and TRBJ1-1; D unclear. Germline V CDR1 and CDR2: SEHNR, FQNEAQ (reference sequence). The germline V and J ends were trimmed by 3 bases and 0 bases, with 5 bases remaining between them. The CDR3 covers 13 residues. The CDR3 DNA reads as TGTGCCAGCAGCTTTGAGATGAACACTGAAGCTTTCTTT. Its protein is CASSFEMNTEAFF.

The CDR3 DNA is TGTGCCAGTAGTACCCACAGGGTGGGAGGAGAGACCCAGTACTTC. Translated, it gives CASSTHRVGGETQYF. The chain links TRBV19 to TRBJ2-5; D may match TRBD1 or TRBD2 (6 bases each). V dropped 4 bases and J dropped 4 bases, with 16 bases sitting between them. Germline CDR1 reads LNHDA; CDR2 reads SQIVND (reference sequence). This CDR3 has 15 residues.